This T cell receptor beta chain derives from a study of molecular identifiers for immune sequencing clone quantification. Broader study findings: Highly expanded clone sizes could be underestimated by identical TCR molecules that share a barcode. Single-cell amounts of spiked Jurkat TCR RNA were reportedly detectable among over 900,000 naive cells.

With V trimmed by 4 bases and J by 0 bases, 9 bases remained unmatched. CDR3 length: 16 amino acids. Germline V CDR1 and CDR2: MNHEY, SVGAGI. TCR libraries were built in bulk with a published protocol and specific TCR primers. TCRdb redid the calling of the PCR reads with MiXCR, one entry per CDR3 protein. This table has under 650,000 distinct CDR3 sequences, about 20% appearing once. This clonotype was observed at least ten times. The antigen is not known. Naive CD8 libraries were made from roughly 20,000 to 1,000,000 sorted cells, and they used 10%, 30% or 50% RNA. This TCR derives from a human donor in good health. Some libraries in this study had Jurkat cell RNA spiked in. Sequenced sample: naive CD8+ T cells from blood, with Jurkat cell RNA spiked in. Subset noted: FACS-sorted CD8+CD4-CCR7+CD45RA+ naive T cells. The chain employs TRBV6-5 and TRBJ2-7; 7 positions agree with TRBD2. CDR3: CASSLHTGGSSYEQYF. Written as DNA, the CDR3 is TGTGCCAGCAGTTTACACACCGGGGGGAGCTCCTACGAGCAGTACTTC.